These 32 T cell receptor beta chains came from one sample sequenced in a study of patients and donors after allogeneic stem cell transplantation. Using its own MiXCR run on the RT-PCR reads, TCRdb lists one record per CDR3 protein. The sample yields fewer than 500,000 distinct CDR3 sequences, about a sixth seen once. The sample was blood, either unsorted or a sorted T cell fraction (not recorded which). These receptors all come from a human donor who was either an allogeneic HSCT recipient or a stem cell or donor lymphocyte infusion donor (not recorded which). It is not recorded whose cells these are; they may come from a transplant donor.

The CDR3 region is CASSLRGQYNEQFF. The CDR3 DNA is TGTGCCAGCAGCTTGCGAGGACAGTACAATGAGCAGTTCTTC. The rearrangement links TRBV5-6 to TRBJ2-1, with D possibly TRBD1 on 6 matching bases. The V gene lost 1 base and the J gene lost 4 bases, with 9 bases spanning the gap. CDR3 length: 14 residues. Per germline, CDR1 SGHDT and CDR2 YYEEEE.

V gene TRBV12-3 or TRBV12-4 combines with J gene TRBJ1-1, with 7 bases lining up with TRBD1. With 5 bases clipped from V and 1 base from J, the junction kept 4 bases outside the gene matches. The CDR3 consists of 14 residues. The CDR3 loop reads CASSKGTANTEAFF. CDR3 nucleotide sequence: TGTGCCAGCAGTAAAGGGACAGCGAACACTGAAGCTTTCTTT.

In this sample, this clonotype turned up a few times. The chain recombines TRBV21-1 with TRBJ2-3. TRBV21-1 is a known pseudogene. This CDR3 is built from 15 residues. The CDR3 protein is CASCLTWEHTDTQYF. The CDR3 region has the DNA TGTGCCAGCTGTTTGACGTGGGAACACACAGATACGCAGTATTTT.

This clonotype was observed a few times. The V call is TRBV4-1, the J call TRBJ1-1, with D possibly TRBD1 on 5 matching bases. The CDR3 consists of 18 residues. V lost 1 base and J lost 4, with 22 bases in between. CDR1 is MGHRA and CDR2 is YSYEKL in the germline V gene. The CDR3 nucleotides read TGCGCCAGCAGCCAAGTAGCAGGGACCGGGAATCGTGGCACTGAAGCTTTCTTT. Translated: CASSQVAGTGNRGTEAFF.

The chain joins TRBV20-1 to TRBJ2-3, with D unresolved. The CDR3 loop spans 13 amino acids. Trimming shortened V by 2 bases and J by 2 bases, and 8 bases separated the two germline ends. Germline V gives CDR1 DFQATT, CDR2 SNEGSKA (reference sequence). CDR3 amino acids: CSARSTDTDTQYF. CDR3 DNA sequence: TGCAGTGCTAGATCCACTGACACAGATACGCAGTATTTT.

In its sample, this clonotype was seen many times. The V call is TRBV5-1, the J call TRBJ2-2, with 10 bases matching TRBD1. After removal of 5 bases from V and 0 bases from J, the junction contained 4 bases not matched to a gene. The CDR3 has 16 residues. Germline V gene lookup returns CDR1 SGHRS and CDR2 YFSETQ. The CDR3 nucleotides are TGCGCCAGCAGAACGGGGACAGGGGCGAACACCGGGGAGCTGTTTTTT. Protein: CASRTGTGANTGELFF.

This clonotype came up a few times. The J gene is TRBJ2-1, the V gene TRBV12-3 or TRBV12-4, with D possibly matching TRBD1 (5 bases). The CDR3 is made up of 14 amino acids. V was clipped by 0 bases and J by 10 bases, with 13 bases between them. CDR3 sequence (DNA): TGTGCCAGCAGTTTAGCCCGCTACAAGGGGGAGCAGTTCTTC. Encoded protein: CASSLARYKGEQFF.

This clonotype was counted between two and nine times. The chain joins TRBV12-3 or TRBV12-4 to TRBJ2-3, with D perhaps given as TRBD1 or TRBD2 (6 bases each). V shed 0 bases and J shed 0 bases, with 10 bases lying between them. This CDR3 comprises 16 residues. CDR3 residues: CASSLAGGGSTDTQYF. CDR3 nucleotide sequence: TGTGCCAGCAGTTTAGCGGGGGGCGGCAGCACAGATACGCAGTATTTT.

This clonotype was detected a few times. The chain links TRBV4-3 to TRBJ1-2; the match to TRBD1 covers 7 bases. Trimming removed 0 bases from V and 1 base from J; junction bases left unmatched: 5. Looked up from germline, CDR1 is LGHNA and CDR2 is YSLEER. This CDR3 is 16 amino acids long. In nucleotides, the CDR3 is TGCGCCAGCAGCCAAGATCGAGGGGGCAATAACTATGGCTACACCTTC. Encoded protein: CASSQDRGGNNYGYTF.

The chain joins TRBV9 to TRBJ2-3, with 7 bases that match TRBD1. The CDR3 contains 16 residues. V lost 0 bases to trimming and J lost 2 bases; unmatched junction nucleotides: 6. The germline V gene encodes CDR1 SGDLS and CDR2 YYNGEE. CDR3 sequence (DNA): TGTGCCAGCAGCGTAGCCGCAGGGGGAGACACAGATACGCAGTATTTT. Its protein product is CASSVAAGGDTDTQYF.

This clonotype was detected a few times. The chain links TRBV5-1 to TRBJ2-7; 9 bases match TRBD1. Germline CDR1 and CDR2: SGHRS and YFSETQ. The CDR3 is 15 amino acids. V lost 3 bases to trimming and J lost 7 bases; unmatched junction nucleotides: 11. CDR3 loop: CASSWGTGKFSEQYF. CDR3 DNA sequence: TGCGCCAGCAGCTGGGGGACAGGGAAGTTCTCGGAGCAGTACTTC.

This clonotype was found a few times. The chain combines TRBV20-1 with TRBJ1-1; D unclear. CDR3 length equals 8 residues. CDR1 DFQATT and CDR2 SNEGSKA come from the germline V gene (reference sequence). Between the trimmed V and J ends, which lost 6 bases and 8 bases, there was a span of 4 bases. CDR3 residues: CSAVEAFF. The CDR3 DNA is TGCAGTGCCGTAGAAGCTTTCTTT.

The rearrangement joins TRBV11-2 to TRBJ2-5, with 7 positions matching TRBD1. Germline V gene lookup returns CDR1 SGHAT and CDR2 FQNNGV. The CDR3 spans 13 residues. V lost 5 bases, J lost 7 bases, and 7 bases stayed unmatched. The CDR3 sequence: CASSLGQGVTQYF. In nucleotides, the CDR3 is TGTGCCAGCAGCCTAGGTCAGGGGGTGACCCAGTACTTC.

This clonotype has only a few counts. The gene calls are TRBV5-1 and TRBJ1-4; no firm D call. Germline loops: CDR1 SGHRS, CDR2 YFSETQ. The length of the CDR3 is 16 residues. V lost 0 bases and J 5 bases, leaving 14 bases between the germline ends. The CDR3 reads CASSLVVGRVNEKLFF. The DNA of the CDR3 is TGCGCCAGCAGCTTGGTCGTAGGAAGGGTGAATGAAAAACTGTTTTTT.

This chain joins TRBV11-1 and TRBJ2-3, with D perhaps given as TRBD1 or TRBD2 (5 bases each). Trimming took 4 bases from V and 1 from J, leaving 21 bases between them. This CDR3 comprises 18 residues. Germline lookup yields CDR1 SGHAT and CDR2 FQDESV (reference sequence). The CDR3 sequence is CASSSGPGKSPGTDTQYF. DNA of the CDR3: TGTGCCAGCAGCTCGGGGCCTGGGAAATCCCCTGGCACAGATACGCAGTATTTT.

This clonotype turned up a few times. The CDR3 protein is CASSIKGSTEAFF. The CDR3 DNA follows: TGTGCCAGCAGTATCAAGGGGAGCACTGAAGCTTTCTTT. The J gene is TRBJ1-1, the V gene TRBV27; D is perhaps TRBD1 (5 bases). Germline values: CDR1 MNHEY, CDR2 SMNVEV (reference sequence). V lost 5 bases and J lost 4, with 11 bases in between. There are 13 residues in the CDR3.

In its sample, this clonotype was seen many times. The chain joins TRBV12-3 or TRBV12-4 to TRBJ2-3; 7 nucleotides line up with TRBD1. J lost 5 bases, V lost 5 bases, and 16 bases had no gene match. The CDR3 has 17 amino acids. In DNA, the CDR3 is TGTGCCAGCAGTCTAGACCAAGGGACAGCATCATTAGATACGCAGTATTTT. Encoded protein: CASSLDQGTASLDTQYF.

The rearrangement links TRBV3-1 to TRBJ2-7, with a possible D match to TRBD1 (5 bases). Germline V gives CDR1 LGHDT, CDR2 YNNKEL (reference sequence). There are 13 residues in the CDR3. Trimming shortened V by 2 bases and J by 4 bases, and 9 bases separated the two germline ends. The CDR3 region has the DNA TGTGCCAGCAGCCAATGGAAGGGGTACGAGCAGTACTTC. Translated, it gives CASSQWKGYEQYF.

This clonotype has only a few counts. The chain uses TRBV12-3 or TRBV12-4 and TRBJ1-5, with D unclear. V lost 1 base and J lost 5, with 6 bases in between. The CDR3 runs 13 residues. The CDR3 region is CASSLEAHQPQHF. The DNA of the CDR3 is TGTGCCAGCAGTTTAGAGGCCCATCAGCCCCAGCATTTT.

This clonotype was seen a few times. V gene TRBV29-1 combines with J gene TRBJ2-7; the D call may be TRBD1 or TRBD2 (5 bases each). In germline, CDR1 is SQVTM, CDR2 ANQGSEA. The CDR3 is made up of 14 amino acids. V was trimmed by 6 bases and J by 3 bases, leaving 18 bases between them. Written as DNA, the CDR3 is TGCAGCGTCCAGGCCGGGGCTGCTGACTACGAGCAGTACTTC. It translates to CSVQAGAADYEQYF.

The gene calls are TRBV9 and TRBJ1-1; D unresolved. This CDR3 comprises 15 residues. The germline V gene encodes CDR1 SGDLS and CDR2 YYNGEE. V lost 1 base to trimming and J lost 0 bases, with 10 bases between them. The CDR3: CASSVIRLMNTEAFF. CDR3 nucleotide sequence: TGTGCCAGCAGCGTAATTAGGCTTATGAACACTGAAGCTTTCTTT.

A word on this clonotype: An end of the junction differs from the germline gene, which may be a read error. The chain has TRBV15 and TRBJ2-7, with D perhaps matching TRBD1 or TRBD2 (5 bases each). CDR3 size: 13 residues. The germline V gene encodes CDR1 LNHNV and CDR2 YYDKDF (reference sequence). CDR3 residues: CATSRDWDGDPGF. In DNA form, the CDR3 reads TGTGCCACCAGCAGAGATTGGGACGGAGACCCCGGATTC.

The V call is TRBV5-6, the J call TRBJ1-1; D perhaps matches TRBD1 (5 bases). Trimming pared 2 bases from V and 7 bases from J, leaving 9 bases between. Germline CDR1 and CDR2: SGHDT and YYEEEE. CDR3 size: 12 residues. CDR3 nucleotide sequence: TGTGCCAGCAGCTTTGGACAAAATGAAGCTTTCTTT. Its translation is CASSFGQNEAFF.

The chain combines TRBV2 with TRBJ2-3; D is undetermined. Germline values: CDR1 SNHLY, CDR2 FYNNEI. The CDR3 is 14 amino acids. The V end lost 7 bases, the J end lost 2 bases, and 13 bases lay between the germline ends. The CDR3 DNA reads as TGTGCCAGCATAGGGCATCGCAACACAGATACGCAGTATTTT. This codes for CASIGHRNTDTQYF. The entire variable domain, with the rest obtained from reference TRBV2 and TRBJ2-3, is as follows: EPEVTQTPSHQVTQMGQEVILRCVPISNHLYFYWYRQILGQKVEFLVSFYNNEISEKSEIFDDQFSVERPDGSNFTLKIRSTKLEDSAMYFCASIGHRNTDTQYFGPGTRLTVL.

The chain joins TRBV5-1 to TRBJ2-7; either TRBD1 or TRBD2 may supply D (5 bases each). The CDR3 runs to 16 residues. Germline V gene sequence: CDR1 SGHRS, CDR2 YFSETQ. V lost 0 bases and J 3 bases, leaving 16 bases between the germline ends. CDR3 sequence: CASSLGGGGKNYEQYF. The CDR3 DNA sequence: TGCGCCAGCAGCTTGGGCGGTGGGGGTAAGAACTACGAGCAGTACTTC. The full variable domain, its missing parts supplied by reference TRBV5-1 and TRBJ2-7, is KAGVTQTPRYLIKTRGQQVTLSCSPISGHRSVSWYQQTPGQGLQFLFEYFSETQRNKGNFPGRFSGRQFSNSRSEMNVSTLELGDSALYLCASSLGGGGKNYEQYFGPGTRLTVT.

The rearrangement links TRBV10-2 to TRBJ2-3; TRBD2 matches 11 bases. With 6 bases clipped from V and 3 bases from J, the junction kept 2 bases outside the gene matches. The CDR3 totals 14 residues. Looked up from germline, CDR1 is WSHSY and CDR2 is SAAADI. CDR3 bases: TGCGCCAGCAGCTCTAGCGGGAGGACAGATACGCAGTATTTT. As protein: CASSSSGRTDTQYF.

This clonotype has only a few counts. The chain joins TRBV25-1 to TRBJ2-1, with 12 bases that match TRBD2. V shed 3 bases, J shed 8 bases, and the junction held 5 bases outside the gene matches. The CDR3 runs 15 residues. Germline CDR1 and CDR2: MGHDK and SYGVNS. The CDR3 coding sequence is TGTGCCAGCAGTGAGACTAGCGGGGGTCGGTATGAGCAGTTCTTC. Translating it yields CASSETSGGRYEQFF.

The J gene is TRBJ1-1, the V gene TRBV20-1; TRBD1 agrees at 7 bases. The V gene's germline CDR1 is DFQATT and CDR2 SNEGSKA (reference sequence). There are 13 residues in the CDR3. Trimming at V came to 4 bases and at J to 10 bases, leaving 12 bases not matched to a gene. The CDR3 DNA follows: TGCAGTGCTATCTCGACAGGGAGGGGATTAGCTTTCTTT. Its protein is CSAISTGRGLAFF.

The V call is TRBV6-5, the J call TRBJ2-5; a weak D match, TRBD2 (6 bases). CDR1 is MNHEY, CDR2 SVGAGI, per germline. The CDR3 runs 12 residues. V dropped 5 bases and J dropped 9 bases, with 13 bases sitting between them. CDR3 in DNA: TGTGCCAGCAGTAGGGACGGGGAGGCCCAGTACTTC. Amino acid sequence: CASSRDGEAQYF.

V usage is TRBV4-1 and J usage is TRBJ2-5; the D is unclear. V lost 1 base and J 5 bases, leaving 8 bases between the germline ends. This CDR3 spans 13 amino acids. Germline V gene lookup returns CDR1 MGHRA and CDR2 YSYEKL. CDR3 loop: CASSQAMTETQYF. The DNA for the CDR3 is TGCGCCAGCAGCCAAGCTATGACGGAGACCCAGTACTTC.

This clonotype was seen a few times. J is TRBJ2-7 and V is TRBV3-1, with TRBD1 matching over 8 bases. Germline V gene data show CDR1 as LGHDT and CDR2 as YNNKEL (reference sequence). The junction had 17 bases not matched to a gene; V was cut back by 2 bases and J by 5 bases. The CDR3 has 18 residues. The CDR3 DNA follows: TGTGCCAGCAGCCAACGAGGAGTGGGGACAGGCGGCCTACACGAGCAGTACTTC. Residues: CASSQRGVGTGGLHEQYF.

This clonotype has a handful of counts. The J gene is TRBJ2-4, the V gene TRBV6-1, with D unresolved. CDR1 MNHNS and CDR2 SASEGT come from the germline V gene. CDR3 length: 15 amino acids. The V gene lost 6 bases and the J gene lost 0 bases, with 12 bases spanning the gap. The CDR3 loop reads CASSRHFRAKNIQYF. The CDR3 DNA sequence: TGTGCCAGCAGCAGGCATTTCCGAGCCAAAAACATTCAGTACTTC.